Sequencing of this TCR beta chain was carried out in a study of cytomegalovirus exposure and HLA in healthy donors (dated by TCRdb to between 2016 and 2019). Notes on the research overall: An earlier analysis of roughly 500 of the donors reported more than 250 Gb of sequence data and about 100 million unique TCR beta sequences from roughly 180 million T cells. About 280 gigabases of sequencing data and approximately 91 million unique TCR sequences made up an early release that covered 500 to 650 HLA-typed donors. Among the roughly 400 genotyped donors, around 81% belonged to the genetic ancestry cluster associated with self-reported Caucasian donors. The study was designed to test whether signatures of past pathogen exposure could be identified by cataloging public T cell receptors. The T cell repertoires of 666 subjects were profiled by immunosequencing and related to cytomegalovirus serostatus. Along with the approximately 700-subject first cohort, a separate validation cohort of over a hundred different subjects was used. To predict cytomegalovirus infection status, the study combined high-throughput TCR immunosequencing, statistical association of individual TCRs with disease status, and machine learning. A later analysis re-analyzed previously published TCR beta repertoires from approximately 670 donors and added high-resolution HLA genotyping to study TCR occurrence patterns. The later analysis used no new phenotypic data to find candidate immune exposures, relying instead on TCR beta sequences and their occurrence across donors. An earlier analysis of about 620 of the donors applied high-throughput TCR beta sequencing to assess whether each TCR beta V gene segment acted as functional or pseudogenic. Alongside the repertoire data, information on donor age, sex, ethnicity and CMV serostatus was compiled. A later genetic analysis used genome-wide SNP genotypes for about 60% of the 666 donors, treating that subset as a discovery cohort. All discovery cohort repertoires had been generated using a single sequencing platform. Class I and class II HLA loci were covered by the typing at four-digit resolution. Typing coverage varied by locus: about 620-630 donors for A, B, C, DRB1 and DQB1; approximately 500 for DQA1; about 570 for DPA1; fewer than 480 for DPB1. Roughly five DR-DQ haplotypes were handled as single units for association and clustering, since linkage in the cohort was strong. Among 300 to 450 genotyped donors of the cohort, an average of about 240,000 unique TCR beta nucleotide sequences were sequenced per donor, about a sixth of them non-productive. Study-wide conclusions, independent of this receptor: A few of the identified cytomegalovirus-associated TCR beta chains were confirmed in vitro to be specific for cytomegalovirus antigens. Presence/absence analyses assumed roughly uniform sequencing depth across donors, an assumption that may not hold. According to a later analysis, parvovirus B19, influenza, CMV and Epstein-Barr virus appeared linked to several top co-occurrence clusters. V-gene and J-gene trimming of TCR beta chains was associated with a missense DCLRE1C variant in a later genetic analysis, and the association was replicated in an independent cohort. In a later analysis, HLA-associated TCR beta chains were found to be more clonally expanded and to have lower generation probabilities than equally common non-associated chains. The study gave a list of some 150 TCR beta chains associated with cytomegalovirus. An earlier analysis of approximately 540 of the donors showed that most TCR beta V segments appeared in productive rearrangements either about 90% or about 30% of the time, which broadly matched IMGT annotations. Seventeen rarely observed V segments, including chromosome 9 orphons, were excluded from the earlier analysis of just under 600 of the donors because counts were too low. The sequencing pipeline was judged likely to have produced a cluster of highly shared sequence variants as a technical artifact. A later genetic analysis reported fewer N-insertions in productive TCRs among donors in an Asian-associated ancestry cluster than the roughly 670-donor mean. HLA typing was unavailable for some donors at each locus, so association tests used only the typed subset. Some IMGT-functional V segments, including TRBV6-2 and TRBV6-3, could not be told apart with the 87-base-pair reads, so those segments were excluded. CMV serostatus was the only immune exposure information available for the cohort. In a later analysis, most CMV-associated TCR beta chains were found to appear HLA-restricted, with HLA associations seemingly driven largely by CMV exposure. The cohort was sequenced for TCR beta chains only, and without alpha or paired-chain data the features that could be detected were limited. Linkage disequilibrium might explain the correlated functional status among segregating V segments, but an unknown experimental factor could not be excluded. According to the authors, the approach could potentially be generalized to other disease states and immunological phenotypes. A further reported finding was that TCR beta sequences accurately predicted the HLA-A and HLA-B alleles for most subjects in the first cohort. In a later analysis, the rate of TCR association differed among HLA loci, with DRB1 alleles having the most associated TCRs and HLA-C alleles having the fewest. When HLA alleles, especially DR and DQ, strongly co-occurred, TCR associations were difficult to assign to individual alleles. In a later analysis, around 17,000 TCR beta sequences were associated with specific HLA alleles at a false discovery rate of 0.05. Across donors, most TCR sequences were observed very rarely, whereas some public TCRs were present in many individuals. In both the original and validation cohorts, the classifier was reported to diagnose cytomegalovirus status with high specificity and sensitivity.

On this clone: Its recognized antigen is unknown.

The CDR3 numbers 20 residues from cysteine through phenylalanine. Kept here is only the CDR3 DNA, which spans 60 bases and is read in frame from base 1. The germline V gene gives CDR1 as LGHNA and CDR2 as YSLEER. V drops 0 bases and J drops 0 bases, leaving 22 bases in between. Libraries were built with the immunoSEQ multiplex PCR assay. The multiplex PCR relied on a mix of 60 forward primers for TCR Vbeta segments and 13 reverse primers for TCR Jbeta segments. The CDR3 region of rearranged TCR beta genes was amplified from genomic DNA with a multiplex PCR assay. The Illumina HiSeq System was used to sequence the amplified TCR beta libraries as 87-base-pair reads. Under the source paper's analysis protocol: Across the roughly 600 repertoires, a later analysis counted 80 million or so unique TCR beta chains, roughly 11 million of which were shared by at least two donors. Raw reads were error-corrected and collapsed into unique sequences by a nearest-neighbor algorithm in which closely related sequences were merged to remove PCR and sequencing errors. CDR3 sequences were aligned to IMGT reference sequences to assign V, D and J gene segments. For a sequence to be retained, a match of at least six nucleotides to both a V gene segment and a J gene segment was required. A rearrangement counted as productive if the CDR3 had no stop codons and remained in frame with V and J, and every other rearrangement counted as non-productive. CDR3 was defined by IMGT convention, running from the second conserved V-encoded cysteine to the conserved J-encoded phenylalanine. Sequences without an unambiguous match to a single V gene segment were excluded from the earlier analysis of about 600 of the donors. An earlier analysis of several hundred of the donors called V segments functional above 56.7% productive rearrangements and segregating when the between-donor standard deviation exceeded 5%. To diagnose cytomegalovirus status from the catalog of TCR beta chain sequences, a statistical classification framework was built. V and J gene assignment, in a later analysis, came from comparing TCR nucleotide sequences with IMGT/GENE-DB human TR gene sequences. In a later analysis, CDR3 sequences and most-parsimonious VDJ recombination scenarios were assigned using the TCRdist pipeline. In a later analysis, each TCR beta chain was defined by its CDR3 amino acid sequence together with its V-gene family, and reads without a unique V-gene family were excluded. A later analysis removed 500 to 650 highly shared, low-generation-probability nucleotide sequences to deal with suspected cross-contamination and a sequencing artifact. In a later analysis, a clonal expansion index was calculated for each public chain from normalized within-repertoire ranks of inferred template counts. In a later analysis, generation probabilities were computed using a VDJ recombination model fitted to out-of-frame rearrangements, and the results were checked against IGoR. In a later analysis, hypergeometric tests were used to score TCR-TCR, TCR-HLA and TCR-CMV co-occurrence, with a repertoire-size bias correction applied to TCR pairs. A later analysis estimated false discovery rates by permuting HLA or CMV assignments 20 times. A later analysis grouped co-occurring TCRs with DBSCAN, adding TCRdist sequence similarity when clustering within HLA-allele-positive subsets. For co-occurrence clustering, repertoires with fewer than 30,000 or more than 120,000 public chains were excluded, along with five repertoires with anomalous nucleotide sharing. As stored in TCRdb, this immuneACCESS dataset retains in-frame rearrangements with V and J assigned. A fraction of the clones does not appear; measured against another copy, unresolved V genes explain less than half of the discrepancy, and the remainder lacks a known reason. V, J and clone size are taken as reported in that table, and D and trimming were inferred from the DNA itself. This sample's table lists approximately 140,000 clones. The ten top clones hold over 2% of the sample.

The cohort consisted of approximately 670 healthy bone marrow donors. All cohort members were sampled while nominally healthy, although unrecorded immune exposures were likely present. The donor was CMV seronegative and belonged to the group of roughly 330 seronegative cohort members. Each donor provided a peripheral blood sample, and peripheral blood mononuclear cells were used for TCR beta sequencing. Genomic DNA extraction from the blood cell samples was performed with the Qiagen DNeasy Blood Extraction Kit. The V and J genes are TRBV4-3 and TRBJ2-3; a tentative D match to TRBD2 spans 6 bases. This sequence was found in a woman in her late teens or twenties in good health and CMV-seronegative. The sequencing sample was made of PBMCs. The DNA reads TGCGCCAGCAGCCAAGAGGGGGTGGGATTCGGGAGAGTCAGCACAGATACGCAGTATTTT. Translated, it reads CASSQEGVGFGRVSTDTQYF.